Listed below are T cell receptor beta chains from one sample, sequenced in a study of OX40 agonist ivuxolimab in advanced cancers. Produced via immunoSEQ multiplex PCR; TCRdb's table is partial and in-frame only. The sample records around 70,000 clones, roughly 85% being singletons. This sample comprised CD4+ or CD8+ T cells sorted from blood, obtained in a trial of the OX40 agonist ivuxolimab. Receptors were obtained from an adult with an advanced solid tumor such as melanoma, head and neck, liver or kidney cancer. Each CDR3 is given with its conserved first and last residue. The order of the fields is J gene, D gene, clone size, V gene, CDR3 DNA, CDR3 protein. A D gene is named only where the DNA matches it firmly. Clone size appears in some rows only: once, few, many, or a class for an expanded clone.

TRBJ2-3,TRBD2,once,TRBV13,TGTGCCAGCAGCCGGACTAGCGGATCCACAGATACGCAGTATTTT,CASSRTSGSTDTQYF
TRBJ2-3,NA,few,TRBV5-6,TGTGCCAGCAGCTTGGCGGGTTCAGATACGCAGTATTTT,CASSLAGSDTQYF
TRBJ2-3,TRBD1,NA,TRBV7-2,TGTGCCAGCAGCTTAAGTTCAGGGGGCGGAACAGATACGCAGTATTTT,CASSLSSGGGTDTQYF
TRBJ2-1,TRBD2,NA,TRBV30,TGTGCCTCGTCCCAGACTAGCGGGAGGGGCGAGCAGTTCTTC,CASSQTSGRGEQFF
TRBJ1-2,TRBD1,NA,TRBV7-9,TGTGCCAGCAGCTTAGAAGACAGGGGAGATGGCTACACCTTC,CASSLEDRGDGYTF
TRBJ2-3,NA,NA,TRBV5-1,TGCGCCAGCAGCTTGGGACTCATGGTAGACGCTAGCACAGATACGCAGTATTTT,CASSLGLMVDASTDTQYF
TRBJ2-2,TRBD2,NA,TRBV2,TGTGCCAGCAGTGATACCGGACTAGTCGGCGGGGAGCTGTTTTTT,CASSDTGLVGGELFF
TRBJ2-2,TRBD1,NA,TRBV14,TGTGCCAGCAGCCCGGGGACAGGGTCCGGGGAGCTGTTTTTT,CASSPGTGSGELFF
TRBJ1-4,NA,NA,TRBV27,TGTGCCAGCAGAAGTTTAGGTGGCAGGGTAGGGGAAAAACTGTTTTTT,CASRSLGGRVGEKLFF
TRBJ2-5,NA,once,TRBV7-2,TGTGCCAGCAGCTTAGCGGAGCACCGCTACTTC,CASSLAEHRYF
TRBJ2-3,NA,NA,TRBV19,TGTGCCAGTAGTATAGATGTGCTTTCTGATACGCAGTATTTT,CASSIDVLSDTQYF
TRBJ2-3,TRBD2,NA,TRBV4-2,TGTGCCAGCAGCCCAGCCGGGGGTAGCGGGTTCACAGATACGCAGTATTTT,CASSPAGGSGFTDTQYF
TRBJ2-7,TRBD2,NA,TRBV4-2,TGTGCCAGCAGCCAACAGGGACTAACCAACTACGAGCAGTACTTC,CASSQQGLTNYEQYF
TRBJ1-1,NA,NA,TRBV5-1,TGCGCCAGCAGCTTTGGGGGCGCAGACACTGAAGCTTTCTTT,CASSFGGADTEAFF
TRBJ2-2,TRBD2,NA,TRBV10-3,TGTGCCTCCAATAGCGGGGGCGCGAACACCGGGGAGCTGTTTTTT,CASNSGGANTGELFF
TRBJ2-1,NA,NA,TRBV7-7,TGTGCCAGCAGCCCATGGGGGGCCGGGGACAATGAGCAGTTCTTC,CASSPWGAGDNEQFF
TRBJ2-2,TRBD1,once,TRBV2,TGTGCCAGCATCAGGGACAGGAACACCGGGGAGCTGTTTTTT,CASIRDRNTGELFF
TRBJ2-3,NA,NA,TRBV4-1,TGCGCCAGCAGCCAAAAGGGCGTAAGCACAGATACGCAGTATTTT,CASSQKGVSTDTQYF
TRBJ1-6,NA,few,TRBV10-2,TGCGCCAGCAGCTGGACGGGGGCGGGCTCACCCCTCCACTTT,CASSWTGAGSPLHF
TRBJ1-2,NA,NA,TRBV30,TGTGCCTGGAGTTGGGGGACCTCCTATGGCTACACCTTC,CAWSWGTSYGYTF
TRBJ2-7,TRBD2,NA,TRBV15,TGTGCCACCAGCAGACGACTAGCGGGAGGAGGCTACGAGCAGTACTTC,CATSRRLAGGGYEQYF
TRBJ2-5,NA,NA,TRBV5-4,TGTGCCAGCAGCCCGGGGGGCAGTCAAGAGACCCAGTACTTC,CASSPGGSQETQYF
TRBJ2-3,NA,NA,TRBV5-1,TGCGCCAGCAGCTTGCTCGGATCCACAGATACGCAGTATTTT,CASSLLGSTDTQYF
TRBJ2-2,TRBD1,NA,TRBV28,TGTGCCAGCACCCTGGGAATCAGGGGGACCCGAAGGGCCGGGGAGCTGTTTTTT,CASTLGIRGTRRAGELFF
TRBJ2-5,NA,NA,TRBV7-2,TGTGCCACCTGGGGCGGACCGTACCAAGAGACCCAGTACTTC,CATWGGPYQETQYF
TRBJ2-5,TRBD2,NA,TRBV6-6,TGTGCCAGCAGTTACTCTGCTAGCGGGGACCAAGAGACCCAGTACTTC,CASSYSASGDQETQYF
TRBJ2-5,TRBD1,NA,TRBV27,TGTGCCAGCAGCTTCGGGACAGCTAAAGAGACCCAGTACTTC,CASSFGTAKETQYF
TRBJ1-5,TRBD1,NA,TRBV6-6,TGTGCCAGCAGTGGACAGGGGAGGAATCAGCCCCAGCATTTT,CASSGQGRNQPQHF
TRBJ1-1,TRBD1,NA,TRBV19,TGTGCCAGTAGTACCGACAGGGGGAGTAACACTGAAGCTTTCTTT,CASSTDRGSNTEAFF
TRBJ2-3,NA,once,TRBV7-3,TGTGCCAGCAGCTTATTCGGCCCCACAGATACGCAGTATTTT,CASSLFGPTDTQYF
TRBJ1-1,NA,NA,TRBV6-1,TGTGCCAGCAGTGAAGGGTTTAGAACTGAAGCTTTCTTT,CASSEGFRTEAFF
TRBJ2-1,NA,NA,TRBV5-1,TGCGCCAGCAGCTTGGGAAGCTCCTACAATGAGCAGTTCTTC,CASSLGSSYNEQFF
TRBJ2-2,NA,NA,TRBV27,TGTGCCAGCAGTTATAGCAGGTACACCGGGGAGCTGTTTTTT,CASSYSRYTGELFF
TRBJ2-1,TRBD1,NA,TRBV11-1,TGTGCCAGCAGCTTAGGGGACAGGGGGTGGGAGCAGTTCTTC,CASSLGDRGWEQFF
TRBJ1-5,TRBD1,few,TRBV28,TGTGCCAGCAGTTTCCCCCAAACCGGGACAGGGGTACATCAGCCCCAGCATTTT,CASSFPQTGTGVHQPQHF
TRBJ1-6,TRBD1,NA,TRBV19,TGTGCCAGTAGGGGGACAGGTAATTCACCCCTCCACTTT,CASRGTGNSPLHF
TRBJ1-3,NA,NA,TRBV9,TGTGCCAGCAGCGTAGGGGAGTTTTACTCTGGAAACACCATATATTTT,CASSVGEFYSGNTIYF
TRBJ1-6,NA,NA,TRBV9,TGTGCCAGCAGCGTACAAGAGGGACCTAATTCACCCCTCCACTTT,CASSVQEGPNSPLHF
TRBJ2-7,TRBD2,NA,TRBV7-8,TGTGCCAGCAGGCCATCTAGACTAGCGGGAGGACGCTACGAGCAGTACTTC,CASRPSRLAGGRYEQYF
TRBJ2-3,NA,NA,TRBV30,TGTGCCTGGATGATCGGTGCAGATACGCAGTATTTT,CAWMIGADTQYF
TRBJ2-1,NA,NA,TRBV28,TGTGCCAGCAGTTTAACAACGCCTATGTACAATGAGCAGTTCTTC,CASSLTTPMYNEQFF
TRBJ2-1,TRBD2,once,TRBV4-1,TGCGCCGAGGGGACTAGCGGGGGAGGTGAGCAGTTCTTC,CAEGTSGGGEQFF
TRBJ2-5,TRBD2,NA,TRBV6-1,TGTGCCAGCAGTGGGGGGACTAGAAACTATGCGAAAGAGACCCAGTACTTC,CASSGGTRNYAKETQYF
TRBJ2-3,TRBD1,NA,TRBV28,TGTGCCAGCAGAGGCGACAGGGAAACAGATACGCAGTATTTT,CASRGDRETDTQYF
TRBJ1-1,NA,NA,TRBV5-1,TGCGCCAGCAGCTTGGGTCGGTCGGGGAGTGGTGAAGCTTTCTTT,CASSLGRSGSGEAFF
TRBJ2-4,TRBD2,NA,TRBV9,TGTGCCAGCAGCGTAGCGGGGGGTAACATTCAGTACTTC,CASSVAGGNIQYF
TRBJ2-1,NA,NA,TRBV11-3,TGTGCCAGCAGCCAACTTGGGGGACTTTCCTACAATGAGCAGTTCTTC,CASSQLGGLSYNEQFF
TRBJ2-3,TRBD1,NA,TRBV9,TGTGCCAGCAGCGTTTCTGGACAGGTCACAGATACGCAGTATTTT,CASSVSGQVTDTQYF
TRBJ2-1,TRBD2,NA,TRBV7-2,TGTGCCAGCACGTTGGGAGGGTATAGCAGGCGGTACAACAATGAGCAGTTCTTC,CASTLGGYSRRYNNEQFF
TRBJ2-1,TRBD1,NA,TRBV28,TGTGCCAGCAGTCTCGTTGGGACAGGGGACAATGAGCAGTTCTTC,CASSLVGTGDNEQFF
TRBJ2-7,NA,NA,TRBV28,TGTGCCAGCAGCCGAAGCGGGCCCACCTACGAGCAGTACTTC,CASSRSGPTYEQYF